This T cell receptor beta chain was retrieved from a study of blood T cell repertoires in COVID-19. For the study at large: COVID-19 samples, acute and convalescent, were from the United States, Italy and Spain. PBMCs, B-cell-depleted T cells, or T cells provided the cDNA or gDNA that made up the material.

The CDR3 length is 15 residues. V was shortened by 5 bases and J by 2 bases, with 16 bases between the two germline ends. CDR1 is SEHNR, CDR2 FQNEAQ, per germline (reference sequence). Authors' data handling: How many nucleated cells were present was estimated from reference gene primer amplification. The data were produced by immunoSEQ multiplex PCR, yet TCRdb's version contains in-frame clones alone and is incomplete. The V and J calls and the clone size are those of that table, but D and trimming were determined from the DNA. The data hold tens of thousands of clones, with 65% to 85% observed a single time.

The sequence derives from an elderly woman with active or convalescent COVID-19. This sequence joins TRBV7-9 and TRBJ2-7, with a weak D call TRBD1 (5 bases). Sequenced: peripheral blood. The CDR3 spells CASSPRQLSTYEQYF. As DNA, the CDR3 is TGTGCCAGCAGCCCACGACAGCTGAGCACCTACGAGCAGTACTTC.